The source of this T cell receptor (beta chain) is a study of T cell repertoires in cytomegalovirus infection. Study at large: Indications of both CMV infection and matching HLA type were provided by public TCR beta signatures.

The V gene's germline CDR1 is MNHEY and CDR2 SMNVEV (reference sequence). Trimming removed 0 bases from V and 0 bases from J, with 6 bases in between. The CDR3 consists of 15 residues. TCRdb reprocessed the reads with MiXCR, giving one entry per CDR3 protein. The sample contains about 46,000 distinct CDR3 sequences, roughly 20% of which appear only once. Regarding this clonotype: Antigen: not known.

The receptor was isolated from a human donor in good health (CMV status not recorded). Some clones in this sample may be carry-over from other donors' samples. V and J are TRBV27 and TRBJ2-4; D is undetermined. Sample: PBMCs, sequenced either directly or after in vitro stimulation (not recorded which). The CDR3 sequence: CASSLSPLAKNIQYF. CDR3 DNA sequence: TGTGCCAGCAGTTTATCACCACTAGCCAAAAACATTCAGTACTTC.